The 3 T cell receptor beta chains given below trace back to one sample, sequenced in a study of cytomegalovirus exposure and HLA in healthy donors. 13 Jbeta primers and 60 Vbeta primers were used for the PCR. Method: immunoSEQ multiplex PCR; TCRdb's copy keeps in-frame clones and lacks some. The sample shows tens of thousands of clones, approximately 70% of them seen only once. Sequences were obtained from PBMCs. These receptors were obtained from a woman aged 45-59 years in good health and CMV-seropositive.

V and J are TRBV7-9 and TRBJ1-5, with D maybe TRBD1 (6 bases). V was cut by 7 bases and J by 3 bases, with 13 bases left in between. Germline CDR1 SEHNR, CDR2 FQNEAQ (reference sequence). The CDR3 contains 14 residues. The CDR3 is CASTRGGSNQPQHF. The CDR3 DNA follows: TGTGCCAGCACGCGAGGGGGATCCAATCAGCCCCAGCATTTT.

The chain uses TRBV9 and TRBJ2-7; 10 bases are shared with TRBD1. The length of the CDR3 is 17 residues. V was pared by 3 bases and J by 2 bases, with 11 bases of the junction left unmatched. Germline lookup yields CDR1 SGDLS and CDR2 YYNGEE. CDR3 nucleotide sequence: TGTGCCAGCAGCGCGGAACTACCGGGACAGGGGACCTACGAGCAGTACTTC. Amino acids: CASSAELPGQGTYEQYF.

This chain connects TRBV19 to TRBJ2-5, with D unresolved. Gene TRBJ2-7 matches the end of the DNA better, so the J call may be wrong. CDR1 LNHDA and CDR2 SQIVND come from the germline V gene (reference sequence). This CDR3 spans 14 amino acids. In DNA, the CDR3 is TGTGCCAGTAGTAATCCCCGCGTCTCGTACGAGCAGTACTTC. Residues: CASSNPRVSYEQYF.